The TCR beta chain described here comes from a study of T cell changes during pregnancy in multiple sclerosis. Sequenced by immunoSEQ multiplex PCR; TCRdb stores in-frame clones only, minus some. The table records some 63,000 clones, about 91% of them present only once. Looked up from germline, CDR1 is LNHDA and CDR2 is SQIVND (reference sequence). The CDR3 runs 16 residues. V was clipped by 6 bases and J by 6 bases, with 21 bases between them. This TCR was recovered from a female donor with multiple sclerosis, enrolled in a pregnancy study. Specimen: peripheral blood, collected before pregnancy. The chain combines TRBV19 with TRBJ1-5, with D possibly TRBD1 on 5 matching bases. DNA of the CDR3: TGTGCCAGTAGGGGAGGACACGAAAGGTTAATTCAGCCCCAGCATTTT. As protein: CASRGGHERLIQPQHF.